Each of the 27 T cell receptor beta chains below was sequenced from the same sample in a study of identical twins. TCRdb passed the 5' RACE reads through MiXCR, listing each CDR3 protein once. The table lists about 700,000 distinct CDR3 sequences, 8.5% to 9% of them singletons, with 0.85% to 1% in the top ten. This same sample was also taken into another study, of yellow fever vaccine responses in identical twins.

The sample comprised PBMCs. The receptors here all came from a woman younger than 35 in good health.

This clonotype was recorded many times. The rearrangement uses TRBV12-3 or TRBV12-4 and TRBJ2-3, with a weak D call TRBD2 (6 bases). The ends were cut back, 6 bases at V and 0 bases at J, with 13 bases in the middle. This CDR3 is built from 15 residues. This chain's CDR3 is CASSAGTSSTDTQYF. CDR3 DNA sequence: TGTGCCAGCAGCGCCGGGACTTCTAGCACAGATACGCAGTATTTT.

This clonotype was observed a handful of times. The chain joins TRBV7-2 to TRBJ2-2; 10 bases map to TRBD2. Germline CDR1 SGHTA, CDR2 FQGNSA. The CDR3 spans 16 residues. The trim removed 1 base at V and 7 bases at J, leaving 6 bases unmatched. The chain's CDR3 is CASSLVSGGANGELFF. In nucleotides, the CDR3 is TGTGCCAGCAGCTTAGTGAGCGGGGGGGCCAACGGGGAGCTGTTTTTT.

This chain connects TRBV29-1 to TRBJ2-3; perhaps TRBD2 as D (5 bases). The CDR3 extends over 13 amino acids. Germline assignment: CDR1 SQVTM and CDR2 ANQGSEA. The ends were cut back, 6 bases at V and 6 bases at J, with 16 bases in the middle. The CDR3 sequence: CSVEVRDMDTQYF. The DNA for the CDR3 is TGCAGCGTAGAGGTCCGGGATATGGATACGCAGTATTTT.

This clonotype was detected only a few times. This chain connects TRBV7-2 to TRBJ2-3, with D possibly being TRBD1 (6 bases). V lost 1 base and J 2 bases, leaving 13 bases between the germline ends. Per the germline V gene, CDR1 is SGHTA and CDR2 is FQGNSA. The CDR3 is made up of 16 amino acids. CDR3 region: CASSLGYGGITDTQYF. CDR3 in DNA: TGTGCCAGCAGCTTAGGGTATGGGGGCATCACAGATACGCAGTATTTT. Combining the CDR3 with reference TRBV7-2 and TRBJ2-3 gives the whole variable domain GAGVSQSPSNKVTEKGKDVELRCDPISGHTALYWYRQSLGQGLEFLIYFQGNSAPDKSGLPSDRFSAERTGGSVSTLTIQRTQQEDSAVYLCASSLGYGGITDTQYFGPGTRLTVL.

The table lists this clonotype with many counts. The rearrangement joins TRBV29-1 to TRBJ2-1; TRBD2 is a possible D gene (6 bases). There are 13 residues in the CDR3. Trimming took off 7 bases at V and 0 bases at J, with 10 bases between the two ends. The germline V gene encodes CDR1 SQVTM and CDR2 ANQGSEA. CDR3 sequence: CSAREPSYNEQFF. The DNA of the CDR3 is TGCAGCGCCCGGGAGCCCTCCTACAATGAGCAGTTCTTC.

This clonotype was recorded at least ten times. This chain links TRBV29-1 with TRBJ2-2, with 8 nucleotides matching TRBD1. This CDR3 is built from 12 residues. V shed 7 bases, J shed 6 bases, and the junction held 4 bases outside the gene matches. Germline CDR1 reads SQVTM; CDR2 reads ANQGSEA. CDR3 coding DNA: TGCAGCGGTGGACAGGGCTCCGGGGAGCTGTTTTTT. This sequence encodes CSGGQGSGELFF.

Many counts were recorded for this clonotype. The chain joins TRBV20-1 to TRBJ2-1; tentatively, D is TRBD1 (5 bases). This CDR3 has 10 residues. The germline V and J ends were trimmed by 4 bases and 15 bases, with 13 bases remaining between them. CDR1 DFQATT and CDR2 SNEGSKA come from the germline V gene (reference sequence). In DNA form, the CDR3 reads TGCAGTGCTACTGGCCAGGGCATGTTCTTC. This sequence encodes CSATGQGMFF.

This clonotype was seen only a few times. V gene TRBV10-3 combines with J gene TRBJ2-7; 8 positions match TRBD1. The CDR3 totals 16 residues. The J segment lost 0 bases and the V segment lost 3 bases, leaving 7 bases of the junction unmatched. CDR1 and CDR2 from the germline V gene are ENHRY and SYGVKD. In DNA form, the CDR3 reads TGTGCCATCAGTGACACGGACAGGGCGAGCTCCTACGAGCAGTACTTC. This codes for CAISDTDRASSYEQYF.

V and J are TRBV5-1 and TRBJ1-5, with D unclear. The V and J ends lost 3 bases and 4 bases respectively, with 11 bases between them. CDR3 length: 14 residues. Germline V gene sequence: CDR1 SGHRS, CDR2 YFSETQ. In nucleotides, the CDR3 is TGCGCCAGCAGCTCGGGTTCTGCAAATCAGCCCCAGCATTTT. Its protein is CASSSGSANQPQHF. Based on the CDR3 plus reference TRBV5-1 and TRBJ1-5, the full variable domain is KAGVTQTPRYLIKTRGQQVTLSCSPISGHRSVSWYQQTPGQGLQFLFEYFSETQRNKGNFPGRFSGRQFSNSRSEMNVSTLELGDSALYLCASSSGSANQPQHFGDGTRLSIL.

V gene TRBV7-2 combines with J gene TRBJ2-5; 10 bases fit TRBD2. The germline CDR1 and CDR2 sequences are SGHTA and FQGNSA. V lost 2 bases and J lost 4; bases outside the gene matches: 10. This CDR3 spans 17 amino acids. CDR3 protein: CASSLRGGGTSAETQYF. The CDR3 nucleotides are TGTGCCAGCAGCTTAAGGGGCGGGGGGACTAGCGCAGAGACCCAGTACTTC.

This clonotype was observed a handful of times. This sequence joins TRBV28 and TRBJ1-5, with 9 bases fitting TRBD1. This CDR3 is built from 20 residues. V lost 6 bases to trimming and J lost 5 bases; unmatched junction nucleotides: 23. Germline CDR1 MDHEN, CDR2 SYDVKM. The CDR3 DNA is TGTGCCAGCAGCCACCCCCTTCGGGGACAGGGAGGTAGTCTCCATCAGCCCCAGCATTTT. This codes for CASSHPLRGQGGSLHQPQHF.

In this sample, this clonotype turned up many times. This sequence joins TRBV7-9 and TRBJ2-7; maybe TRBD1 (6 bases). Germline CDR1 reads SEHNR; CDR2 reads FQNEAQ (reference sequence). The CDR3 runs to 11 residues. Trimming shortened V by 5 bases and J by 6 bases, and 8 bases separated the two germline ends. As DNA, the CDR3 is TGTGCCAGCAGCCAGGGGTTCGAGCAGTACTTC. Translation: CASSQGFEQYF.

In this sample, this clonotype turned up a few times. The genes are TRBV2 and TRBJ1-1, with D maybe TRBD1 (6 bases). The CDR3 length is 14 residues. Germline lookup yields CDR1 SNHLY and CDR2 FYNNEI. Trimming pared 6 bases from V and 1 base from J, leaving 12 bases between. CDR3 nucleotide sequence: TGTGCCAGCAGAGAACAGGGTACGAACACTGAAGCTTTCTTT. The encoded protein is CASREQGTNTEAFF.

The rearrangement links TRBV11-2 to TRBJ2-7; 15 nucleotides line up with TRBD2. Trimming took 0 bases from V and 2 from J; bases not matched to a gene: 23. Germline CDR1 and CDR2: SGHAT and FQNNGV. The CDR3 is made up of 24 amino acids. CDR3 protein: CASSLEAGTGGWGLAGGSAYEQYF. The DNA for the CDR3 is TGTGCCAGCAGCTTAGAGGCCGGGACAGGGGGCTGGGGACTAGCGGGAGGTTCAGCCTACGAGCAGTACTTC.

This clonotype was counted ten times or more. The CDR3 region has the DNA TGCGCCAGCAGCCTGGGACGTAACGAGCAGTACTTC. Amino acids: CASSLGRNEQYF. The chain combines TRBV5-1 with TRBJ2-7; D tentatively reads TRBD1 or TRBD2 (5 bases each). The V gene's germline CDR1 is SGHRS and CDR2 YFSETQ. With 4 bases removed from V and 5 bases from J, the gap between germline ends came to 10 bases. CDR3 length: 12 residues.

This clonotype occurred many times. The chain has TRBV29-1 and TRBJ2-2; tentative D call: TRBD1 (8 bases). From germline, CDR1 is SQVTM and CDR2 ANQGSEA. Trimming cost V 7 bases and J 6 bases, with 24 bases left between them. This CDR3 comprises 16 residues. The CDR3 coding sequence is TGCAGCGGCTTGGAGCCACAGGGGGGGAGGGCCGGGGAGCTGTTTTTT. This codes for CSGLEPQGGRAGELFF.

The chain links TRBV4-3 to TRBJ2-1; TRBD2 matches at 8 bases. Germline values: CDR1 LGHNA, CDR2 YSLEER. The ends lost 1 base at V and 3 bases at J; junction bases unmatched: 5. CDR3 length: 16 amino acids. The CDR3 loop reads CASSQGATSGYNEQFF. CDR3 sequence (DNA): TGCGCCAGCAGCCAAGGAGCCACTAGCGGCTACAATGAGCAGTTCTTC.

The sample holds many counts of this clonotype. This sequence joins TRBV20-1 and TRBJ2-1; 10 bases fit TRBD2. V lost 0 bases to trimming and J lost 7 bases; unmatched junction nucleotides: 6. The germline V gene has CDR1 DFQATT and CDR2 SNEGSKA (reference sequence). The CDR3 sequence is 15 residues long. The CDR3 coding sequence is TGCAGTGCTAGAGATCTAGCGGGAGACCTTAATGAGCAGTTCTTC. Translating it yields CSARDLAGDLNEQFF.

This clonotype was detected a few times. This chain uses TRBV12-3 or TRBV12-4 with TRBJ2-3; D is unresolved. CDR3 length: 15 amino acids. Trimming took off 2 bases at V and 2 bases at J, with 11 bases between the two ends. The CDR3 region has the DNA TGTGCCAGCAGTTTAATGGCGACTGACACAGATACGCAGTATTTT. It translates to CASSLMATDTDTQYF.

This clonotype was seen repeatedly, ten times or more. The J gene is TRBJ2-3, the V gene TRBV7-2, with D hard to call. Trimming took 6 bases from V and 4 from J, leaving 17 bases between them. The germline gives CDR1 SGHTA, CDR2 FQGNSA. This CDR3 spans 15 amino acids. CDR3 in DNA: TGTGCCAGCAGAAAAGAATCGTCCGGGTCAGATACGCAGTATTTT. Translation: CASRKESSGSDTQYF.

Details on this clonotype: An end of the junction differs from the germline gene, which may be a read error. Here the CDR3 DNA reads TGTGCCATCAGTGAGTCTGTGGTGCGAAAAGAGGCCCAGTACTTC. Protein product: CAISESVVRKEAQYF. The chain carries TRBV10-3 and TRBJ2-5; D remains unclear. CDR1 ENHRY and CDR2 SYGVKD come from the germline V gene. The CDR3 is 15 amino acids.

This clonotype occurred a few times. V and J are TRBV28 and TRBJ2-7; D possibly uses TRBD1 or TRBD2 (6 bases each). Per the germline V gene, CDR1 is MDHEN and CDR2 is SYDVKM. Trimming removed 7 bases from V and 0 bases from J, with 16 bases in between. The CDR3 loop spans 15 amino acids. Here the CDR3 reads CASTPWGASSYEQYF. The CDR3 nucleotides read TGTGCCAGCACCCCTTGGGGGGCCAGCTCCTACGAGCAGTACTTC.

The rearrangement joins TRBV20-1 to TRBJ2-3; D ambiguous. Germline V lookup: CDR1 DFQATT, CDR2 SNEGSKA (reference sequence). V lost 1 base and J 1 base, leaving 12 bases between the germline ends. The CDR3 extends over 15 amino acids. CDR3 protein: CSARGSFLRTDTQYF. The CDR3 coding sequence is TGCAGTGCTAGAGGCAGCTTCCTCCGCACAGATACGCAGTATTTT.

This clonotype has ten or more counts. The chain recombines TRBV3-1 with TRBJ2-1; 9 bases line up with TRBD2. Germline V gives CDR1 LGHDT, CDR2 YNNKEL (reference sequence). This CDR3 has 15 residues. The V gene end was trimmed by 1 base and the J gene end by 10 bases; junction bases not matched to a gene: 8. The CDR3 region is CASSQVAGANTEQFF. The CDR3 nucleotides read TGTGCCAGCAGCCAAGTAGCGGGGGCCAACACGGAGCAGTTCTTC.

This clonotype has a handful of counts. The chain joins TRBV18 to TRBJ1-5; 9 positions match TRBD1. V shed 2 bases and J 5 bases; nucleotides not matched to a gene: 4. Germline V gene sequence: CDR1 KGHSH, CDR2 LQKENI. The length of the CDR3 is 15 residues. DNA for the CDR3: TGTGCCAGCTCACCAACACAGGGGGCGGATCAGCCCCAGCATTTT. This encodes CASSPTQGADQPQHF.

This clonotype appeared a few times. The V gene is TRBV2, the J gene TRBJ2-3, with 11 bases lining up with TRBD2. V lost 9 bases and J lost 1; bases outside the gene matches: 18. Germline V gene lookup returns CDR1 SNHLY and CDR2 FYNNEI. The CDR3 extends over 19 amino acids. CDR3 in amino acids: CASLAGASGGPLGTDTQYF. CDR3 DNA: TGTGCCAGTTTGGCGGGAGCTAGCGGGGGGCCCCTGGGCACAGATACGCAGTATTTT.

The CDR3 bases are TGTGCCAGCTCACCGGGAAAGGAGGAAGCTTTCTTT. This gives the protein CASSPGKEEAFF. J is TRBJ1-1 and V is TRBV18, with D hard to call. Trimming removed 3 bases from V and 8 bases from J, with 10 bases in between. The germline V gene encodes CDR1 KGHSH and CDR2 LQKENI. The CDR3 runs to 12 residues.